A selection of T cell receptor beta chains follows, all from one sample in a study of technical replicates of blood from a handful of donors. TCRdb's table, derived via immunoSEQ multiplex PCR, lists solely in-frame clones and lacks some. The table has some 93,000 clones, 95% seen once; the top ten hold just over 0.25%. The specimen was T cells isolated from PBMCs. Receptors were obtained from a human donor in good health. Each CDR3 is given with its conserved first and last residue. A D gene is named only where the DNA matches it firmly. Clone size, where shown, is once, few, many, or a class for clones that have expanded.

CASSDRGSSYEQYF TGTGCCAGCAGTGATCGGGGTAGCTCCTACGAGCAGTACTTC TRBJ2-7 TRBV25-1 . .
CASSLGGVLGYEQYF TGTGCCAGCAGCCTAGGCGGGGTCTTAGGCTACGAGCAGTACTTC TRBJ2-7 TRBV9 . .
CASSLVGVNEQFF TGTGCCAGCAGCTTGGTTGGAGTCAATGAGCAGTTCTTC TRBJ2-1 TRBV5-6 . .
CAISELGNEQFF TGTGCCATCAGTGAGCTCGGCAATGAGCAGTTCTTC TRBJ2-1 TRBV10-3 . .
CASAIGENTEAFF TGTGCTAGTGCAATCGGGGAGAACACTGAAGCTTTCTTT TRBJ1-1 TRBV12-5 . .
CASSNSGNGPQPQHF TGTGCCAGTAGTAACTCAGGCAATGGTCCCCAGCCCCAGCATTTT TRBJ1-5 TRBV19 . .
CATSSRGRGQPQHF TGTGCCACCAGCAGCAGGGGGAGAGGCCAGCCCCAGCATTTT TRBJ1-5 TRBV15 . TRBD1
CASSLPGGRSPYEQYF TGTGCCAGCAGCCTGCCCGGGGGGCGGAGTCCCTACGAGCAGTACTTC TRBJ2-7 TRBV7-9 . .
CASSRDRGNTEAFF TGCGCCAGCAGCCGAGACAGGGGGAACACTGAAGCTTTCTTT TRBJ1-1 TRBV10-1 . TRBD1
CASSEDRVRGEQYF TGTGCCAGCAGTGAAGACAGGGTTCGGGGCGAGCAGTACTTC TRBJ2-7 TRBV6-1 . .
CASSLEYYNEQFF TGTGCCAGCAGCTTGGAATATTACAATGAGCAGTTCTTC TRBJ2-1 TRBV5-8 . .
CASSPSDGLVQFF TGTGCCAGCAGTCCCTCAGACGGACTTGTACAGTTCTTC TRBJ2-1 TRBV6-5 . .
CASSLEGRVGETQYF TGTGCCAGCAGCTTAGAGGGGCGCGTCGGGGAGACCCAGTACTTC TRBJ2-5 TRBV11-3 . .
CAWSPDRNEQFF TGTGCCTGGAGTCCGGACAGAAATGAGCAGTTCTTC TRBJ2-1 TRBV30 . .
CASSPGGSTNTEAFF TGTGCCAGCAGTCCGGGGGGCAGCACTAACACTGAAGCTTTCTTT TRBJ1-1 TRBV6-5 . .
CASSSLAGGGDEQFF TGTGCCAGCAGCTCTTTAGCGGGGGGGGGCGATGAGCAGTTCTTC TRBJ2-1 TRBV7-8 . TRBD2
CASSQHKYYGYTF TGTGCCAGCAGTCAACACAAGTACTATGGCTACACCTTC TRBJ1-2 TRBV27 . .
CASKGQAVYGYTF TGTGCCAGCAAGGGACAGGCGGTCTATGGCTACACCTTC TRBJ1-2 TRBV7-2 . TRBD1
CATSHRKGHLNTEAFF TGTGCCACCAGCCACCGGAAGGGACACTTGAACACTGAAGCTTTCTTT TRBJ1-1 TRBV15 few .
CASSGGGTNEKLFF TGTGCCAGCAGTGGGGGGGGTACTAATGAAAAACTGTTTTTT TRBJ1-4 TRBV28 . .
CASSVGRASGRRDTGELFF TGTGCCAGCAGCGTAGGACGGGCTAGCGGGAGGAGGGACACCGGGGAGCTGTTTTTT TRBJ2-2 TRBV9 . TRBD2
CASKTQYF TGTGCCAGTAAGACCCAGTACTTC TRBJ2-5 TRBV2 . .
CASSLNSGSSYNEQFF TGTGCCAGCAGCTTAAACAGCGGGAGCTCCTACAATGAGCAGTTCTTC TRBJ2-1 TRBV7-9 once TRBD2
CASSGRDTGELFF TGCGCCAGCAGCGGGAGAGACACCGGGGAGCTGTTTTTT TRBJ2-2 TRBV10-1 few .
CASSDYRGEQYF TGCGCCAGCAGTGATTACAGGGGCGAGCAGTACTTC TRBJ2-7 TRBV10-1 . TRBD1
CASSLGGGWYDEQFF TGTGCCAGCAGCTTAGGCGGGGGCTGGTACGATGAGCAGTTCTTC TRBJ2-1 TRBV7-2 . .
CASSWEAAMNTEAFF TGTGCCAGCAGCTGGGAGGCAGCCATGAACACTGAAGCTTTCTTT TRBJ1-1 TRBV5-4 . .
CASSPEVDTEAFF TGTGCCAGCAGCCCAGAGGTCGACACTGAAGCTTTCTTT TRBJ1-1 TRBV9 . .
CASSFHLTSGSYEQYF TGTGCCAGCAGCTTCCACCTTACTAGCGGGAGCTACGAGCAGTACTTC TRBJ2-7 TRBV7-9 . TRBD2